Each of the 28 T cell receptor beta chains below was sequenced from the same sample in a study of T-cell reconstitution after alpha-beta-depleted transplantation in children. The TCRbeta library was prepared with unique molecular identifiers. TCRdb recomputed calls from the PCR reads with MiXCR, one row per CDR3 protein. The table lists about 410,000 distinct CDR3 sequences, over 20% of them singletons. The sequencing used PBMCs from the stem cell graft donor, collected from the stem cell graft. The receptors were sampled from a human donor who donated a stem cell graft to a child with acute myeloid leukemia.

This rearrangement joins TRBV27 to TRBJ1-5; TRBD1 matches 10 bases. Unmatched junction bases numbered 14, after V lost 1 base and J lost 2 bases. CDR1 MNHEY and CDR2 SMNVEV come from the germline V gene (reference sequence). The CDR3 has 20 residues. The CDR3 sequence: CASSLFSLGQGKGGNQPQHF. The CDR3 DNA sequence: TGTGCCAGCAGTTTATTTTCGTTGGGACAGGGGAAAGGGGGCAATCAGCCCCAGCATTTT.

This clonotype showed up just a few times. The rearrangement links TRBV28 to TRBJ2-7; possible D gene TRBD2, 5 bases. This CDR3 region has 15 residues. Trimming took off 6 bases at V and 5 bases at J, with 20 bases between the two ends. Looked up from germline, CDR1 is MDHEN and CDR2 is SYDVKM. As DNA, the CDR3 is TGTGCCAGCAGCTCCCCGAGAGGGCCTTTCGACGAGCAGTACTTC. It codes for CASSSPRGPFDEQYF.

This clonotype was detected only a few times. The chain combines TRBV7-2 with TRBJ2-3, with D possibly TRBD1 on 5 matching bases. CDR1 is SGHTA, CDR2 FQGNSA, per germline. Between the trimmed V and J ends, which lost 1 base and 1 base, there was a span of 12 bases. The CDR3 runs 16 residues. CDR3 loop: CASSLVGDRRTDTQYF. CDR3 nucleotides: TGTGCCAGCAGCTTAGTGGGCGACAGACGCACAGATACGCAGTATTTT.

This clonotype was counted only a few times. The chain couples TRBV18 to TRBJ2-1; weak D call: TRBD2 (6 bases). This CDR3 comprises 14 residues. Per the germline V gene, CDR1 is KGHSH and CDR2 is LQKENI. Trimming stripped 2 bases from V and 7 bases from J, with 12 bases between. Here the CDR3 reads CASSPFGSWNEQFF. The CDR3 bases are TGTGCCAGCTCACCATTCGGGAGCTGGAATGAGCAGTTCTTC.

The chain employs TRBV28 and TRBJ2-3; 9 nucleotides agree with TRBD2. The CDR3 covers 14 residues. The germline V gene has CDR1 MDHEN and CDR2 SYDVKM. The J segment lost 5 bases and the V segment lost 6 bases, leaving 6 bases of the junction unmatched. CDR3 in DNA: TGTGCCAGCAGGCGGACTAGCGTTGGAGATACGCAGTATTTT. Translating it yields CASRRTSVGDTQYF.

This clonotype was detected ten times or more. This chain connects TRBV20-1 to TRBJ2-2, with a tentative D call TRBD2 (5 bases). Per the germline V gene, CDR1 is DFQATT and CDR2 is SNEGSKA (reference sequence). V was shortened by 6 bases and J by 8 bases, with 16 bases between the two germline ends. CDR3 length equals 13 residues. CDR3 nucleotide sequence: TGCAGTGCGAGCGGTTCTCCGGGTGGGGAGCTGTTTTTT. Translated, it gives CSASGSPGGELFF.

This clonotype has just a few counts. This sequence joins TRBV20-1 and TRBJ2-7; 10 nucleotides line up with TRBD2. Losses at the gene ends were 1 base for V and 2 bases for J; bases not matched to a gene: 2. Per germline, CDR1 DFQATT and CDR2 SNEGSKA (reference sequence). CDR3 length: 14 residues. CDR3 sequence reads: CSARGGLAPYEQYF. The CDR3 nucleotides are TGCAGTGCTAGAGGGGGACTAGCGCCCTACGAGCAGTACTTC.

In its sample, this clonotype was seen a few times. This chain uses TRBV5-6 with TRBJ2-6, with D unclear. Trimming shortened V by 3 bases and J by 6 bases, and 10 bases separated the two germline ends. The CDR3 loop spans 14 amino acids. CDR1 and CDR2 from the germline V gene are SGHDT and YYEEEE. In DNA form, the CDR3 reads TGTGCCAGCAGCTACCAAGGGAAGGCCAACGTCCTGACTTTC. Encoded protein: CASSYQGKANVLTF.

This chain joins TRBV29-1 and TRBJ2-7; D unclear. CDR1 and CDR2 from the germline V gene are SQVTM and ANQGSEA. The length of the CDR3 is 13 residues. The germline V and J ends were trimmed by 3 bases and 6 bases, with 15 bases remaining between them. CDR3 DNA: TGCAGCGTTGATGGGGATGTGGCAGCCGAGCAGTACTTC. It codes for CSVDGDVAAEQYF.

The rearrangement joins TRBV4-3 to TRBJ2-7; D might be TRBD1 (6 bases). Trimming cost V 0 bases and J 4 bases, with 10 bases left between them. CDR3 length: 14 residues. CDR1 and CDR2 from the germline V gene are LGHNA and YSLEER. CDR3 nucleotides: TGCGCCAGCAGCCAAGAGTGGGGGCGGTACGAGCAGTACTTC. Translation gives CASSQEWGRYEQYF.

This chain uses TRBV7-9 with TRBJ2-1, with TRBD2 identical over 7 bases. The V gene's germline CDR1 is SEHNR and CDR2 FQNEAQ (reference sequence). Trimming removed 5 bases from V and 3 bases from J; junction bases left unmatched: 7. CDR3 length: 15 amino acids. The CDR3: CASSPSGRIYNEQFF. Here the CDR3 DNA reads TGTGCCAGCAGCCCTAGCGGTCGAATCTACAATGAGCAGTTCTTC.

V gene TRBV5-1 combines with J gene TRBJ2-3; 8 bases match TRBD2. The length of the CDR3 is 15 residues. Trimming at V came to 6 bases and at J to 3 bases, leaving 9 bases not matched to a gene. CDR1 is SGHRS, CDR2 YFSETQ, per germline. CDR3: CASKMESGSTDTQYF. The CDR3 region has the DNA TGCGCCAGCAAGATGGAGAGCGGGAGTACAGATACGCAGTATTTT.

Many counts were recorded for this clonotype. The DNA for the CDR3 is TGTGCCAGCAGCGGGGCCTATTCCCAGGGCAACCCCAATGAGCAGTTCTTC. Amino acid sequence: CASSGAYSQGNPNEQFF. The chain links TRBV12-3 or TRBV12-4 to TRBJ2-1; D is tentatively TRBD1 or TRBD2 (5 bases each). V was clipped by 6 bases and J by 6 bases, with 24 bases between them. The CDR3 runs to 17 residues.

There are a few counts of this clonotype. This sequence joins TRBV6-5 and TRBJ2-1; no reliable D call. Trimming stripped 1 base from V and 8 bases from J, with 12 bases between. Germline-derived CDR1 and CDR2 are MNHEY and SVGAGI. The CDR3 has 14 residues. The CDR3 sequence: CASSYWARSDEQFF. In DNA form, the CDR3 reads TGTGCCAGCAGTTACTGGGCTAGATCCGATGAGCAGTTCTTC.

The chain links TRBV10-3 to TRBJ2-7, with D perhaps TRBD2 (6 bases). The V gene lost 3 bases and the J gene lost 3 bases, with 21 bases spanning the gap. The CDR3 extends over 17 amino acids. The germline gives CDR1 ENHRY, CDR2 SYGVKD. The CDR3 is CAISDPGGRKMNYEQYF. In nucleotides, the CDR3 is TGTGCCATCAGTGATCCCGGGGGTAGGAAGATGAACTACGAGCAGTACTTC.

This clonotype was observed many times. This chain uses TRBV20-1 with TRBJ2-3; D gene uncertain. With 3 bases removed from V and 4 bases from J, the gap between germline ends came to 17 bases. The CDR3 covers 15 residues. CDR1 DFQATT and CDR2 SNEGSKA come from the germline V gene (reference sequence). The CDR3: CSASHSRSPPDTQYF. The DNA for the CDR3 is TGCAGTGCTAGTCACTCGCGGTCGCCACCAGATACGCAGTATTTT.

In its sample, this clonotype was seen a few times. V gene TRBV12-3 or TRBV12-4 combines with J gene TRBJ2-3; unclear D gene. Trimming stripped 3 bases from V and 8 bases from J, with 12 bases between. The CDR3 consists of 13 residues. The CDR3 protein is CASSFVSVGTQYF. The CDR3 DNA reads as TGTGCCAGCAGTTTTGTCAGTGTGGGTACGCAGTATTTT.

This clonotype was seen many times. V gene TRBV29-1 combines with J gene TRBJ2-7; either TRBD1 or TRBD2 may fit D (6 bases each). V lost 3 bases, J lost 1 base, and 10 bases lay in between. The CDR3 spans 13 residues. The V gene's germline CDR1 is SQVTM and CDR2 ANQGSEA. CDR3 DNA: TGCAGCGTTGAGGGGGGCCCATCCTACGAGCAGTACTTC. Its protein is CSVEGGPSYEQYF.

The rearrangement uses TRBV29-1 and TRBJ2-1; 9 nucleotides match TRBD2. This CDR3 has 13 residues. With 6 bases clipped from V and 10 bases from J, the junction kept 10 bases outside the gene matches. The V gene's germline CDR1 is SQVTM and CDR2 ANQGSEA. CDR3 sequence: CSVTPSGTFEQFF. The DNA for the CDR3 is TGCAGCGTGACCCCTAGCGGGACTTTCGAGCAGTTCTTC.

The genes are TRBV20-1 and TRBJ2-1; D may be TRBD1 or TRBD2 (6 bases each). Germline values: CDR1 DFQATT, CDR2 SNEGSKA (reference sequence). Trimming pared 4 bases from V and 7 bases from J, leaving 20 bases between. There are 15 residues in the CDR3. DNA for the CDR3: TGCAGTGCTACCTCCGCGGGCCAGGGGAGGAATGAGCAGTTCTTC. Residues: CSATSAGQGRNEQFF.

This clonotype was observed a handful of times. This chain links TRBV10-3 with TRBJ1-5, with D perhaps TRBD1 (6 bases). The CDR3 consists of 17 residues. CDR1 and CDR2 (germline): ENHRY, SYGVKD. The V gene lost 0 bases and the J gene lost 0 bases, with 12 bases spanning the gap. The CDR3 loop reads CAISESMTGYSNQPQHF. CDR3 DNA: TGTGCCATCAGTGAGTCGATGACAGGCTATAGCAATCAGCCCCAGCATTTT.

There are a few counts of this clonotype. The chain joins TRBV27 to TRBJ1-6; D not certain. CDR1 is MNHEY, CDR2 SMNVEV, per germline (reference sequence). Trimming took off 2 bases at V and 10 bases at J, with 15 bases between the two ends. CDR3 size: 15 residues. CDR3 sequence (DNA): TGTGCCAGCAGTTTAGAAGCTCCCAGAACGTCACCCCTCCACTTT. Its protein product is CASSLEAPRTSPLHF.

V is TRBV25-1 and J is TRBJ2-3; 12 bases are shared with TRBD1. The CDR3 covers 15 residues. The germline V gene encodes CDR1 MGHDK and CDR2 SYGVNS. Losses at the gene ends were 4 bases for V and 7 bases for J; bases not matched to a gene: 6. This chain's CDR3 is CASSAGQGAFHTQYF. The DNA for the CDR3 is TGTGCCAGCAGTGCGGGACAGGGGGCTTTCCATACGCAGTATTTT.

This clonotype was detected ten times or more. The CDR3 region is CSARSGNTIYF. For the CDR3, the DNA is TGCAGTGCTCGCTCTGGAAACACCATATATTTT. The genes are TRBV20-1 and TRBJ1-3; D is uncertain. Trimming took 5 bases from V and 0 from J, leaving 2 bases between them. Per the germline V gene, CDR1 is DFQATT and CDR2 is SNEGSKA (reference sequence). This CDR3 is built from 11 residues.

This clonotype was recorded a few times. The chain recombines TRBV24-1 with TRBJ2-5; 8 bases match TRBD1. The CDR3 sequence is 15 residues long. From germline, CDR1 is KGHDR and CDR2 SFDVKD. V was pared by 6 bases and J by 5 bases, with 10 bases of the junction left unmatched. CDR3 amino acids: CATSYGQGDLETQYF. The CDR3 nucleotides are TGTGCCACCAGTTATGGACAGGGAGATTTGGAGACCCAGTACTTC.

This clonotype showed up just a few times. The chain is built from TRBV4-1 and TRBJ2-7; 7 nucleotides line up with TRBD2. V was clipped by 1 base and J by 2 bases; unmatched bases: 8. Germline lookup yields CDR1 MGHRA and CDR2 YSYEKL. This CDR3 region has 16 residues. CDR3 in amino acids: CASSQVGAGLTYEQYF. CDR3 nucleotide sequence: TGCGCCAGCAGCCAAGTAGGAGCGGGACTCACCTACGAGCAGTACTTC.

The genes are TRBV29-1 and TRBJ2-3; D is perhaps TRBD2 (6 bases). Germline assignment: CDR1 SQVTM and CDR2 ANQGSEA. V gave up 3 bases and J gave up 6 bases, with 10 bases separating them. This CDR3 spans 12 amino acids. The CDR3 region is CSVDAGSDTQYF. The CDR3 DNA reads as TGCAGCGTTGATGCGGGGTCCGATACGCAGTATTTT.

V is TRBV12-5 and J is TRBJ2-3, with 8 bases fitting TRBD1. With 6 bases clipped from V and 2 bases from J, the junction kept 7 bases outside the gene matches. The CDR3 sequence is 15 residues long. Germline CDR1 is LGHNT and CDR2 is FRNRAP. As DNA, the CDR3 is TGTGCTAGTGGGCTGACAGGGGCTATCACAGATACGCAGTATTTT. Protein sequence: CASGLTGAITDTQYF.